This T cell receptor (beta chain) comes out of a study of blood T cell repertoires in COVID-19. Study information: Samples of COVID-19 (acute and convalescent) were obtained from the United States, Italy and Spain.

How the authors handled the data: Scientists estimated how many nucleated cells there were by amplifying reference gene primers. Repertoires were generated with immunoSEQ multiplex PCR, while TCRdb's copy carries only in-frame clones and drops some. The D gene and trimming were derived from the DNA, and the V and J assignments and clone size from that table. The data show over 100,000 clones, approximately 88% seen once. The source material was peripheral blood. The receptor's source is an older woman with acute or convalescent COVID-19.

The CDR3: CASSRTGDIVAGELFF. The CDR3 region has the DNA TGCGCCAGCAGCAGGACAGGGGACATAGTGGCCGGGGAGCTGTTTTTT. The chain joins TRBV5-1 to TRBJ2-2, with 9 bases that match TRBD1. The CDR3 has 16 residues. Germline V lookup: CDR1 SGHRS, CDR2 YFSETQ. V lost 4 bases, J lost 6 bases, and 10 bases stayed unmatched.